These T cell receptor beta chains were read from a single sample in a study of cytotoxic CD8 clonotypes in ibrutinib-treated CLL. Only in-frame clones appear in the TCRdb table, and some are missing; sequencing was by immunoSEQ multiplex PCR. Counted here are under 200,000 clones, approximately 77% occurring once; the ten biggest clones make up around 2%. Sequences were derived from PBMCs, sampled after 12 months of ibrutinib treatment. The origin of the receptors is a human donor with chronic lymphocytic leukemia. Both conserved end residues are trimmed from each CDR3.

v_call	j_call	cdr3_aa
TRBV7-2	TRBJ2-5	ASSLTGGWETQY
TRBV15	TRBJ1-1	ATSIRQGANTEAF
TRBV5-4	TRBJ1-4	ASSFSFGTRGKLF
TRBV29-1	TRBJ1-1	SAGQANTEAF
TRBV30	TRBJ1-4	AWIWAAEKLF
TRBV4-1	TRBJ2-3	ASSPEDGGVGTDTQY
TRBV7-9	TRBJ2-2	ASSLAGGDTGELF
TRBV18	TRBJ2-1	ASSPPLRLQRNEQF
TRBV4-3	TRBJ2-7	ASSQLSGEGSYEQY
TRBV30	TRBJ1-2	AWQGNYGYT
TRBV2	TRBJ2-4	ASSDQGQGAKNIQY
TRBV4-1	TRBJ1-3	ASSQSPGASGNTIY
TRBV6-5	TRBJ2-5	ASSLDRVQY
TRBV11-3	TRBJ1-1	ASSLEYQSEAF
TRBV19	TRBJ2-7	ASSTRDTEYEQY
TRBV7-6	TRBJ1-3	ASSSGNTIY
TRBV29-1	TRBJ1-5	SVSIRGGQPQH
TRBV10-3	TRBJ2-3	AIRKAGGTDTQY
TRBV7-3	TRBJ2-3	ASSGGDTQY
TRBV5-8	TRBJ1-5	ASSLTGVQPQH
TRBV2	TRBJ2-1	ASSLGGSRNYNEQF
TRBV19	TRBJ2-1	ASRTRTSGDSYNEQF
TRBV5-5	TRBJ2-6	ASSLTIGGFGANVLT
TRBV2	TRBJ1-1	ASSDATGHTEAF
TRBV7-2	TRBJ1-5	ASSEGHSNQPQH
TRBV7-9	TRBJ1-2	ASSPGISYGYT
TRBV2	TRBJ2-4	ASRGVPGLTKNIQY
TRBV10-3	TRBJ2-2	AITGSLGAGELF
TRBV5-1	TRBJ2-1	ASSIGTATYNEQF
TRBV7-2	TRBJ1-6	ASNLIARDRAYSPLH
TRBV6-5	TRBJ2-3	ASRNTGVSTDTQY
TRBV30	TRBJ2-7	AWNLAGGSYEQY
TRBV5-1	TRBJ1-6	ASSLGQISNSPLH
TRBV7-3	TRBJ2-5	ASSLGDRQETQY
TRBV28	TRBJ2-2	ASVSGGGNTGELF
TRBV28	TRBJ2-7	ASSLTQPGSYEQY
TRBV14	TRBJ2-1	ASSQAGGINNEQF
TRBV29-1	TRBJ1-2	SVEDGRTNYGYT
TRBV10-3	TRBJ2-5	AISESRGRGLSQETQY
TRBV5-4	TRBJ1-3	ASSFQGAASGNTIH
TRBV6-5	TRBJ1-5	ASSYVLGFGQPQH
TRBV5-4	TRBJ1-3	ASSKGTGNGDTIY
TRBV9	TRBJ1-1	ASSVVGEGSTEAF
TRBV27	TRBJ1-6	ASGLSNDRSPLH
TRBV4-3	TRBJ2-3	ASSQDKPLAGPTDTQY
TRBV18	TRBJ2-1	ASSPPMTGRHEQF
TRBV6-5	TRBJ1-2	ASSYSRTGGGYGYT
TRBV6-5	TRBJ2-7	ASSYQRQGPYEQY
TRBV4-3	TRBJ1-2	ASSQDTHLFLGKVGYT
TRBV11-3	TRBJ2-1	ASSIQGGLSEQF
TRBV2	TRBJ1-4	ASSAPEATNEKLF
TRBV7-2	TRBJ2-7	ASSQSGLAGVQY